This TCR beta chain was identified during a study of T cells after yellow fever vaccination (dated by TCRdb to about 2019). With respect to the entire study: The SMART-Seq v4 Ultra Low Input RNA kit was used to prepare libraries from fractions with low cell numbers. To follow T-cell clones before and after primary and booster YFV17D yellow fever vaccination, bulk TCR alpha and beta repertoires were sequenced over time. Two healthy male donors, one aged 18 to 29 and one aged 30 to 40 years, made up the cohort. Bulk PBMC replicates and cell subsets were isolated from blood drawn at multiple timepoints before and after both primary and secondary immunization. Paper-wide results and their limitations: Because only a couple of donors were included in the study, the extent to which the findings can be generalized is limited. Computational filtering was needed because FACS-sorted repertoires could contain abundant contaminating clonotypes from the bulk population. A small share of clonotypes occurred in both CD4 and CD8 compartments, likely arising from convergent recombination. Most clones expanded after primary vaccination were re-detected after the booster (96% of CD4 and approximately 89% of CD8), suggesting broad memory maintenance. Compared with the primary T-cell response, the secondary T-cell response was faster but weaker, reaching its peak on day 5 rather than on day 15.

Spanning cysteine to phenylalanine, the CDR3 consists of 20 amino acids. This entry keeps only the CDR3 DNA: 60 bases, framed from base 1. Trimming leaves V shorter by 0 bases and J shorter by 3 bases, with the junction holding 6 bases beyond the gene matches. CDR1 is given as SGHDT and CDR2 as YYEEEE, both from the germline V gene. Note on this clonotype: Which antigen it targets is not known. It has no much larger one-base neighbor in the sample; base qualities were not kept.

Synthesis of TCR cDNA relied on 5'RACE template switching, a step that introduced a universal primer site along with unique molecular identifiers. Priming for cDNA synthesis came from both the TCR alpha and TCR beta constant segments. Two PCR steps were used to amplify libraries, with sample barcodes and sequencing adapters being added in the second step. Sequencing of libraries was done on Illumina HiSeq 2500 (2x100 bp) or NovaSeq (2x150 bp). Per the source publication's procedure: MIGEC was used to demultiplex reads and collapse the reads into UMI consensus sequences, and MiXCR was used for V(D)J alignment. Clonotypes responding to the vaccine were identified with edgeR on replicate PBMC samples, with the criteria of FDR below 0.01 and a log2 fold change above 5 up to day 15. CD4 or CD8 identity was assigned to each bulk clonotype according to whether the clonotype was present at higher abundance in the sequenced CD4 repertoire or the sequenced CD8 repertoire. TCRdb reprocessed the public reads (quality trimming at Q25 with fastp, clone calling with MiXCR) and kept in-frame beta chains. All rows with the same CDR3 protein become a single entry with the most common DNA and genes. The V and J calls were determined by TCRdb, not by the authors. The sample has 550,000 or so distinct CDR3 sequences on record, around 21% of them singletons. In total, the top ten clones hold about 13% of the sample.

What this sample's treatment or condition label stands for: live attenuated yellow fever vaccine strain. Two biological replicates of bulk PBMCs were collected at each blood-draw timepoint. A standard Ficoll-Paque protocol was used to isolate PBMCs from peripheral blood. TriZol was used to extract RNA from bulk PBMCs, from CD4 and CD8 fractions, and from dextramer-positive and dextramer-negative fractions. The chain is made from TRBV5-6 and TRBJ2-6, with TRBD2 matching 16 junction bases. The receptor comes from a man under 40 who received the YFV17D yellow fever vaccine. Specimen: PBMCs, collected 15 days after the yellow fever booster vaccination. The DNA sequence is TGTGCCAGCAGCTTGGGGGGACTAGCGGGAGGGCCTGTTGGGGCCAACGTCCTGACTTTC. The translation is CASSLGGLAGGPVGANVLTF.